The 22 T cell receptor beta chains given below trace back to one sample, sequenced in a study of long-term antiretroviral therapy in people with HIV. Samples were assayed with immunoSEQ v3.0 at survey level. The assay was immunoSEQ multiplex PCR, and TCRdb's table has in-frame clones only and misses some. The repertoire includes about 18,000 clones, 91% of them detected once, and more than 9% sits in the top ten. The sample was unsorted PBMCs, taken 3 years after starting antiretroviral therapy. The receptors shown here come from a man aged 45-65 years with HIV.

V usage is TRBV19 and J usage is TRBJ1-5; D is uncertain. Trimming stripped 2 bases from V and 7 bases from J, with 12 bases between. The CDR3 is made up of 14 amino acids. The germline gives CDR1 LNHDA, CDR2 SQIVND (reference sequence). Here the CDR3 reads CASSIHQASQPQHF. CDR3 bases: TGTGCCAGTAGTATACACCAGGCGAGCCAGCCCCAGCATTTT.

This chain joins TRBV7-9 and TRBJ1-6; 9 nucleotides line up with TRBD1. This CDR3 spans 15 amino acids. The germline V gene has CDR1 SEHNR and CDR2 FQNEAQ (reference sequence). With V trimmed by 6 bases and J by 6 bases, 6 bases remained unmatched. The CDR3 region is CASRQTGGFNSPLHF. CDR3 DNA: TGTGCCAGCAGGCAGACAGGGGGGTTTAATTCACCCCTCCACTTT.

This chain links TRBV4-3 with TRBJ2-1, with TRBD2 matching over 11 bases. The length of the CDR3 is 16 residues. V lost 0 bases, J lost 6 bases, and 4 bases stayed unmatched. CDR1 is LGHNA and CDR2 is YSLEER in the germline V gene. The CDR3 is CASSQDSSGGINEQFF. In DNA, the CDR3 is TGCGCCAGCAGCCAAGATTCTAGCGGGGGGATCAATGAGCAGTTCTTC.

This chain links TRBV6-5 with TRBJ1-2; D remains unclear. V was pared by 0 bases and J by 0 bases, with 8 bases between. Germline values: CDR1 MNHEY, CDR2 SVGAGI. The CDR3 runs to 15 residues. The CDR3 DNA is TGTGCCAGCAGTTACTCTCAGGCCCCTAACTATGGCTACACCTTC. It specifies CASSYSQAPNYGYTF.

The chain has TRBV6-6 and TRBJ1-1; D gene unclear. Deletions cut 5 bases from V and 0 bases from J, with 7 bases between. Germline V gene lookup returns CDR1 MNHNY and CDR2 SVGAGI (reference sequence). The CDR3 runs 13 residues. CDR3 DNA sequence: TGTGCCAGCAGTCGGCAGTTGAACACTGAAGCTTTCTTT. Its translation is CASSRQLNTEAFF.

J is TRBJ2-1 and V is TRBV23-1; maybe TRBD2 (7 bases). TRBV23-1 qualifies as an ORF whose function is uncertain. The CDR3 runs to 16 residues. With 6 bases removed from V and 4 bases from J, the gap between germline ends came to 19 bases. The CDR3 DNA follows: TGCGCCAGCAGCTCCAAGGGGGGGGAGAGGTACAATGAGCAGTTCTTC. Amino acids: CASSSKGGERYNEQFF.

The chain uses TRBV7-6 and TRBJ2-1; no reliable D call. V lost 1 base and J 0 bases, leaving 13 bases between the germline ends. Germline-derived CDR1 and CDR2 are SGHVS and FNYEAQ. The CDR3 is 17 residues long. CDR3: CASSLVDDQSSYNEQFF. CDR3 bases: TGTGCCAGCAGCTTAGTGGACGACCAGAGCTCCTACAATGAGCAGTTCTTC.

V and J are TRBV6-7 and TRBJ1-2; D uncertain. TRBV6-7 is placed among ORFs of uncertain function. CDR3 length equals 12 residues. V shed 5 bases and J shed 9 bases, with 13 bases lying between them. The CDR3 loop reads CASSPHDKCYTF. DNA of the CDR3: TGTGCCAGCAGTCCTCACGACAAATGCTACACCTTC.

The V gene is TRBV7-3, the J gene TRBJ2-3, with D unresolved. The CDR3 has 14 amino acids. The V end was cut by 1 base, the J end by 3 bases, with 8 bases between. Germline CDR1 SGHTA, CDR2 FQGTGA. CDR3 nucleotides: TGTGCCAGCAGCTTAAGGGCCGGAACAGATACGCAGTATTTT. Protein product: CASSLRAGTDTQYF.

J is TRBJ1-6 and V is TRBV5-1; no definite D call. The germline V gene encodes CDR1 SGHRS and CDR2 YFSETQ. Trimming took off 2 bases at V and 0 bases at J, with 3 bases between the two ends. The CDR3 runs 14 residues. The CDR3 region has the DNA TGCGCCAGCAGCTTTGCCTCCTATAATTCACCCCTCCACTTT. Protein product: CASSFASYNSPLHF. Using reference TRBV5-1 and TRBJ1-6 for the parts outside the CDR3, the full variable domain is KAGVTQTPRYLIKTRGQQVTLSCSPISGHRSVSWYQQTPGQGLQFLFEYFSETQRNKGNFPGRFSGRQFSNSRSEMNVSTLELGDSALYLCASSFASYNSPLHFGNGTRLTVT.

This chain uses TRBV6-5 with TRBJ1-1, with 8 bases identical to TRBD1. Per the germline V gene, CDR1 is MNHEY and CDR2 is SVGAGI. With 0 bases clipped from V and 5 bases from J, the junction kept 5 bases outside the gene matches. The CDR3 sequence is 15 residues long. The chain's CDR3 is CASSYSSGGLTEAFF. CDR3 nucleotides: TGTGCCAGCAGTTACTCGTCAGGGGGCCTTACTGAAGCTTTCTTT.

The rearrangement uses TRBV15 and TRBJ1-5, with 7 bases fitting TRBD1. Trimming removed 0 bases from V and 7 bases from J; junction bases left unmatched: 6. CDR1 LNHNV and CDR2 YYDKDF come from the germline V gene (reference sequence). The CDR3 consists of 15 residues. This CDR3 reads CATSRDKGARQPQHF. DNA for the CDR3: TGTGCCACCAGCAGAGATAAGGGGGCTCGACAGCCCCAGCATTTT.

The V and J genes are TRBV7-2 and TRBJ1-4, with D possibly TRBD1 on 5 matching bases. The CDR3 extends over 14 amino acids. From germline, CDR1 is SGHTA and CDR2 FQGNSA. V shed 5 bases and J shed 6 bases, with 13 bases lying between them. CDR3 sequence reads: CASSLPGLDEKLFF. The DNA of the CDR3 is TGTGCCAGCAGCCTACCGGGACTTGATGAAAAACTGTTTTTT.

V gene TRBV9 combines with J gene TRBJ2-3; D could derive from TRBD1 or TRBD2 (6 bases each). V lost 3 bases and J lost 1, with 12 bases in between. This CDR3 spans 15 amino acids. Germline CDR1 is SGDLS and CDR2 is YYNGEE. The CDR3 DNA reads TGTGCCAGCAGCGGGGGGGCTTCGGGCACAGATACGCAGTATTTT. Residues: CASSGGASGTDTQYF.

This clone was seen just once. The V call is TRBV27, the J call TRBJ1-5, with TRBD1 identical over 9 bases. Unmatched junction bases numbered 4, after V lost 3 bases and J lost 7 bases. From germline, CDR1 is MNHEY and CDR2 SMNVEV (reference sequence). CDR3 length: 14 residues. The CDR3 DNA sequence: TGTGCCAGCAGTTTTCTGACAGGGGGGCAGCCCCAGCATTTT. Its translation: CASSFLTGGQPQHF.

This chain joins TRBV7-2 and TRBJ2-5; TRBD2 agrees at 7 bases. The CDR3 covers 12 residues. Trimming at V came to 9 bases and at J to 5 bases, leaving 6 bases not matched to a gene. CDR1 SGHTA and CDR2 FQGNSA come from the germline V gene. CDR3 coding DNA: TGTGCCAGTGACGGGGGAGGGGAGACCCAGTACTTC. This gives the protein CASDGGGETQYF.

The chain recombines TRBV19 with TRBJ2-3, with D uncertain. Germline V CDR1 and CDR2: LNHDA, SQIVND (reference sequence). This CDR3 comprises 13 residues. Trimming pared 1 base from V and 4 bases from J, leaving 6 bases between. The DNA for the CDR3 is TGTGCCAGTAGTATAGTAACAGCAGATACGCAGTATTTT. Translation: CASSIVTADTQYF. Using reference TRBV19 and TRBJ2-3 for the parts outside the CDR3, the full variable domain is DGGITQSPKYLFRKEGQNVTLSCEQNLNHDAMYWYRQDPGQGLRLIYYSQIVNDFQKGDIAEGYSVSREKKESFPLTVTSAQKNPTAFYLCASSIVTADTQYFGPGTRLTVL.

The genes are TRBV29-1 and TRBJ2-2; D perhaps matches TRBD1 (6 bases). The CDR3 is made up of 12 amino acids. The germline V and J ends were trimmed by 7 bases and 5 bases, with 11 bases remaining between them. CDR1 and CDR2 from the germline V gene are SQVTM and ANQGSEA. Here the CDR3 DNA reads TGCAGCGGGCTGCAGGGGACCGGGGAGCTGTTTTTT. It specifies CSGLQGTGELFF.

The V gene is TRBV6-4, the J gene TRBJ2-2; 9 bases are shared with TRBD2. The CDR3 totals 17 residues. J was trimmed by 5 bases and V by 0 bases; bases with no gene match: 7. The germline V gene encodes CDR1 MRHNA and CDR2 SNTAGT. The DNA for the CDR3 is TGTGCCAGCAGTGACTCCCGGGCGGGGGGGCATACCGGGGAGCTGTTTTTT. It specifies CASSDSRAGGHTGELFF.

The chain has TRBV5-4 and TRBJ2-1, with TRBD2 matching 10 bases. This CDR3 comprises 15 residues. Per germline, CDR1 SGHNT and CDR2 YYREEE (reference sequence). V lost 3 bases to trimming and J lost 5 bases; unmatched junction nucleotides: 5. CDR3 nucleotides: TGTGCCAGCAGCTCACTAGCGGGGATAAACAATGAGCAGTTCTTC. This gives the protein CASSSLAGINNEQFF.

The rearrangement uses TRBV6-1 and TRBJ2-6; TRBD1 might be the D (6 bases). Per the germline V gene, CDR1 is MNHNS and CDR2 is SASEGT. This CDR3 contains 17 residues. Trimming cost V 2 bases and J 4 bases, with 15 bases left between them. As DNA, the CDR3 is TGTGCCAGCAGTGAAAGGGGCAGGGGTAACGGGGCCAACGTCCTGACTTTC. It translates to CASSERGRGNGANVLTF.

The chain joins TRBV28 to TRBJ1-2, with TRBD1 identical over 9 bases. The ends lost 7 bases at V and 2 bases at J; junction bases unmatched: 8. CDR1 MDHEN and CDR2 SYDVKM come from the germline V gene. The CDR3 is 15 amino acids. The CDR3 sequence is CASNQPGTGNYGYTF. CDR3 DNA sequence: TGTGCCAGCAACCAACCGGGGACAGGGAACTATGGCTACACCTTC.